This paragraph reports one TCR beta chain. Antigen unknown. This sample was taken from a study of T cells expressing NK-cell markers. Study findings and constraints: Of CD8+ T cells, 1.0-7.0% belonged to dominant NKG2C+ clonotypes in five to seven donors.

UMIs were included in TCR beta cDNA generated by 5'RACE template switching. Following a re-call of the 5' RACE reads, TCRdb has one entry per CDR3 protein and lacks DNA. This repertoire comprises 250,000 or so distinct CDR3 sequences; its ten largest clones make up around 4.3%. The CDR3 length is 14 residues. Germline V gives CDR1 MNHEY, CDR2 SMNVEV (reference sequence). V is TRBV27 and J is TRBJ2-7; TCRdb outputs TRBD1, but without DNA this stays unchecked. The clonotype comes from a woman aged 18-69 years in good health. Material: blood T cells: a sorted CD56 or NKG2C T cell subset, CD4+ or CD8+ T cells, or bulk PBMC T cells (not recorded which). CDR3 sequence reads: CASKQWASPYEQYF.